One sample yielded the 9 T cell receptor beta chains listed below, sequenced in a study of blood T cell repertoires in COVID-19. Repertoires were generated with immunoSEQ multiplex PCR, while TCRdb's copy carries only in-frame clones and drops some. Found here are about 250,000 clones, 70% to 90% of them singletons; the top ten hold 3% to 3.5%. Sequencing input: peripheral blood. All receptors derive from a man younger than 35 with active or convalescent COVID-19.

A word on this clone: Different DNA sequences within this sample yield the same CDR3. J is TRBJ1-1 and V is TRBV6-5; D is perhaps TRBD1 (6 bases). The CDR3 spans 11 residues. CDR1 is MNHEY, CDR2 SVGAGI, per germline. The V end lost 6 bases, the J end lost 6 bases, and 8 bases lay between the germline ends. The CDR3 DNA sequence: TGTGCCAGCAGCAGACAGGCTGAAGCTTTCTTT. Translation gives CASSRQAEAFF.

The chain employs TRBV5-6 and TRBJ1-3; D is ambiguous. CDR3 length equals 16 residues. Trimming removed 2 bases from V and 0 bases from J, with 12 bases in between. The V gene's germline CDR1 is SGHDT and CDR2 YYEEEE. The CDR3 DNA reads TGTGCCAGCAGCTTTTCTTCAGTGGTCTCTGGAAACACCATATATTTT. Translation gives CASSFSSVVSGNTIYF.

The chain combines TRBV6-6 with TRBJ2-1; 7 bases are a match to TRBD2. The CDR3 runs 15 residues. CDR1 MNHNY and CDR2 SVGAGI come from the germline V gene (reference sequence). Trimming removed 2 bases from V and 7 bases from J; junction bases left unmatched: 8. Written as DNA, the CDR3 is TGTGCCAGCAGTTACCCCAGCCAGGGAGGGAATGAGCAGTTCTTC. Translation gives CASSYPSQGGNEQFF.

The chain recombines TRBV27 with TRBJ1-2; D is ambiguous. The V gene lost 0 bases and the J gene lost 4 bases, with 12 bases spanning the gap. The CDR3 runs to 15 residues. CDR1 and CDR2 (germline): MNHEY, SMNVEV (reference sequence). The CDR3, as DNA: TGTGCCAGCAGTTTATCCCCAGGAACCAGCTATGGCTACACCTTC. Translation: CASSLSPGTSYGYTF.

The CDR3 is CASSQDGPSGHTDTQYF. In DNA form, the CDR3 reads TGCGCCAGCAGCCAAGATGGGCCTAGCGGGCACACAGATACGCAGTATTTT. The J gene is TRBJ2-3, the V gene TRBV4-1; TRBD2 matches at 8 bases. The germline gives CDR1 MGHRA, CDR2 YSYEKL. The CDR3 has 17 residues. V lost 0 bases, J lost 2 bases, and 7 bases stayed unmatched.

This chain uses TRBV12-3 or TRBV12-4 with TRBJ2-2; D ambiguous. V was pared by 1 base and J by 5 bases, with 5 bases between. This CDR3 region has 13 residues. The CDR3 region has the DNA TGTGCCAGCAGTTTAGTTATGACCGGGGAGCTGTTTTTT. Translated: CASSLVMTGELFF.

The chain has TRBV3-1 (or the pseudogene TRBV3-2) and TRBJ2-1, with 13 bases that match TRBD2. V shed 8 bases and J 7 bases; nucleotides not matched to a gene: 5. The germline CDR1 and CDR2 sequences are LGHDT and YNNKEL (reference sequence). The CDR3 spans 14 residues. CDR3 sequence: CASRTSGGGNEQFF. CDR3 DNA: TGTGCCAGCCGGACTAGCGGGGGTGGGAATGAGCAGTTCTTC.

The chain couples TRBV20-1 to TRBJ2-7, with unresolved D. The CDR3 consists of 10 residues. CDR1 is DFQATT, CDR2 SNEGSKA, per germline (reference sequence). V gave up 6 bases and J gave up 5 bases, with 8 bases separating them. The CDR3: CSAESNEQYF. The CDR3 nucleotides read TGCAGTGCCGAGTCAAACGAGCAGTACTTC.

This chain uses TRBV3-1 (or the pseudogene TRBV3-2) with TRBJ2-2; possible D gene TRBD2, 5 bases. The V end was cut by 3 bases, the J end by 4 bases, with 12 bases between. From germline, CDR1 is LGHDT and CDR2 YNNKEL (reference sequence). The CDR3 covers 15 residues. The CDR3 coding sequence is TGTGCCAGCAGCCATGGCGGGTACTCCACCGGGGAGCTGTTTTTT. This codes for CASSHGGYSTGELFF.